The clone carrying this T cell receptor beta chain was counted at least ten times. Preparation of the TCRbeta library was carried out with unique molecular identifiers. MiXCR was run by TCRdb on the PCR reads, yielding one entry per CDR3 protein. In the table there are around 200,000 distinct CDR3 sequences, about 6.4% of which are singletons. CDR3 length: 14 residues. With 1 base removed from V and 0 bases from J, the gap between germline ends came to 4 bases. CDR1 SGHTA and CDR2 FQGNSA come from the germline V gene. The entry originates in a study of T-cell reconstitution after alpha-beta-depleted transplantation in children.

V gene TRBV7-2 combines with J gene TRBJ2-1; D is ambiguous. This material consisted of PBMCs from the stem cell graft donor, taken from the stem cell graft. The sequence came from a human donor who donated a stem cell graft to a child with Wiskott-Aldrich syndrome. The CDR3 region has the DNA TGTGCCAGCAGCTTAGTGAGCTCCTACAATGAGCAGTTCTTC. This encodes CASSLVSSYNEQFF.